A selection of T cell receptor beta chains follows, all from one sample in a study of spatial heterogeneity in lung cancer. TCRdb re-called the 5' RACE reads through MiXCR, storing one row per CDR3 protein. This table holds tens of thousands of distinct CDR3 sequences, 4% to 6% found once. Sequencing was performed on PBMCs, taken at surgery. Every receptor here comes from a female donor with early-stage non-small cell lung cancer. The CDR3 runs from the conserved cysteine through the conserved F or W. Size is omitted from some rows. Given values are once, few, many or a class for expanded clones.

v_call | clone_size | cdr3_aa
TRBV7-2 | - | CASSFAGQYEQYF
TRBV7-2 | many | CASGQGASPVETQYF
TRBV28 | - | CASSPTTAFNTGELFF
TRBV15 | - | CATSREGLAAQNEQFF
TRBV14 | - | CASSHRRDRFNEQFF
TRBV7-8 | medium-sized | CASSSGQNNEQFF
TRBV20-1 | many | CSASASGRHDNEQFF
TRBV3-1 | few | CASSLYTGGQPQHF
TRBV15 | - | CATSRDFSTDTQYF
TRBV24-1 | many | CATTPDGLDTQYF
TRBV7-8 | - | CASSAYRVANTGELFF
TRBV12-3/TRBV12-4 | many | CASSFRTGGTDTQYF
TRBV29-1 | many | CSATTRDRSSYEQYF
TRBV20-1 | medium-sized | CSSQREVLYEQYF
TRBV5-6 | - | CASSEGQRNQPQHF
TRBV28 | many | CASRAGRTQETQYF
TRBV3-1 | few | CASSRTESSYNEQFF
TRBV5-5 | - | CASSRRSLAATDTQYF
TRBV9 | many | CASSVEEGIGGYTF
TRBV27 | many | CASSPGDRVYGYTF
TRBV5-4 | many | CASSLTGGANVLTF
TRBV6-5 | many | CASRQSTDTQYF
TRBV18 | - | CASSPPGTSGRWDNEQFF
TRBV6-2/TRBV6-3 | many | CASRTGGTDTQYF
TRBV5-1 | many | CASSLAGFENTEAFF
TRBV6-2/TRBV6-3 | many | CASSYLSGASNEQFF
TRBV5-6 | - | CASSLVASGGDTQYF
TRBV20-1 | many | CSASTSRTAADTQYF
TRBV20-1 | few | CSASSGNYNEQFF
TRBV2 | few | CASRDREMSDEKLFF
TRBV18 | many | CASSPIRTQCQETQYF
TRBV12-3/TRBV12-4 | many | CASSPQGTLNGYTF
TRBV7-9 | many | CASSFRVRGQGMNTGELFF
TRBV20-1 | few | CSAPYDRVLSEQYF
TRBV27 | many | CASSSGTGSITFEQYF
TRBV5-1 | - | CASSLSPGDTQYF
TRBV24-1 | many | CATSDSAGSDGYTF
TRBV29-1 | many | CSVAGAGGPDTQYF
TRBV4-1 | - | CASRERSSYNEQFF
TRBV20-1 | many | CSATGNEQFF
TRBV20-1 | few | CSARDERNTDTQYF
TRBV11-2 | many | CASSPGVSGSSYEQYF
TRBV6-5 | - | CASTQLAGGGEQFF
TRBV7-2 | once | CASSLVGGSPTETQYF
TRBV20-1 | many | CSAPLADTQYF
TRBV7-2 | many | CASRLRATWGEQFF
TRBV6-2/TRBV6-3 | many | CATQGREPYNEQFF
TRBV12-3/TRBV12-4 | - | CASRRTGFTDTQYF
TRBV5-6 | many | CASSSTGGGTDTQYF
TRBV25-1 | few | CASSRTESTDTQYF